This T cell receptor beta chain is drawn from a study of blood T cell repertoires in COVID-19. In the study overall: Acute and convalescent COVID-19 specimens originated in the United States, Italy and Spain. The cDNA or gDNA used as material had been derived from T cells, B-cell-depleted T cells, or PBMCs.

In the study's own analysis: Amplification with reference gene primers provided the estimates of nucleated cell counts. The table came from immunoSEQ multiplex PCR; TCRdb's copy has only in-frame clones and leaves some out. V, J and clone size reflect that table, while D and trimming were determined from the DNA. The table lists about 69,000 clones, around 90% of them singletons. The sequenced sample consisted of peripheral blood. This sequence was found in a man aged 50-60 years with acute or convalescent COVID-19.

Here the CDR3 reads CASGPPPSGRATKETQYF. CDR3 coding DNA: TGTGCTAGTGGTCCCCCCCCTAGCGGGAGGGCCACTAAAGAGACCCAGTACTTC. This chain connects TRBV12-5 to TRBJ2-5; 12 nucleotides match TRBD2. Per germline, CDR1 LGHNT and CDR2 FRNRAP. The CDR3 sequence is 18 residues long. V gave up 5 bases and J gave up 3 bases; unmatched junction bases: 13. Combining the CDR3 with reference TRBV12-5 and TRBJ2-5 gives the whole variable domain DARVTQTPRHKVTEMGQEVTMRCQPILGHNTVFWYRQTMMQGLELLAYFRNRAPLDDSGMPKDRFSAEMPDATLATLKIQPSEPRDSAVYFCASGPPPSGRATKETQYFGPGTRLLVL.